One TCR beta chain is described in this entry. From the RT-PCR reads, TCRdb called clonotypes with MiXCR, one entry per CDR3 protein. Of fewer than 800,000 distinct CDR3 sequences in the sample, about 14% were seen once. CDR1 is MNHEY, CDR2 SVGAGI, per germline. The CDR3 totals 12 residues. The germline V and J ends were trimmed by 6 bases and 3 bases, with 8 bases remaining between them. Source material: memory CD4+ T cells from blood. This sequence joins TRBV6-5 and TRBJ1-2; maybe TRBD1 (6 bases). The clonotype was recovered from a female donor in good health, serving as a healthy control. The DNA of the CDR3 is TGTGCCAGCAGACAGGGTTACTATGGCTACACCTTC. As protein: CASRQGYYGYTF.